The rows below give T cell receptor beta chains drawn from one sample of a study of vaccination and CD4 T cells after COVID-19. MiXCR, applied by TCRdb to the PCR reads, yields one record per CDR3 protein. Of around 20,000 distinct CDR3 sequences listed, around two thirds are singletons. Source: CD4+ T cells from blood, taken after SARS-CoV-2 vaccination. Source of these receptors: a human donor who had recovered from COVID-19. Both conserved end residues are part of each CDR3. The D gene is left open where the match is weak. Size is omitted from some rows. Given values are once, few, many or a class for expanded clones.

v_gene	j_gene	abundance	d_gene	CDR3nt	CDR3aa
TRBV10-1	TRBJ2-3	.	.	TGCGCCAGCAGTTGGGCTTCCTGGGACACAGATACGCAGTATTTT	CASSWASWDTDTQYF
TRBV7-2	TRBJ1-2	few	TRBD1	TGTGCCAGCAGCGGCAAGAGGACAGGGAGTGAATATGGCTACACCTTC	CASSGKRTGSEYGYTF
TRBV20-1	TRBJ2-7	.	.	TGCAGTGCGCTCTCTAGGCCTTCCTACGAGCAGTACTTC	CSALSRPSYEQYF
TRBV20-1	TRBJ1-2	.	.	TGCAGTGCTAGTTCAGACCCCGAAGGGGGCTACACCTTC	CSASSDPEGGYTF
TRBV6-2/TRBV6-3	TRBJ2-1	medium-sized	TRBD2	TGTGCCAGCAGTAACTCCGGGACTAGAGGCGTGAATGAGCAGTTCTTC	CASSNSGTRGVNEQFF
TRBV2	TRBJ2-2	.	.	TGTGCCAGCAGTGAAGGTACCCTAAACACCGGGGAGCTGTTTTTT	CASSEGTLNTGELFF
TRBV7-3	TRBJ1-4	.	TRBD1	TGTGCCAGCAGCTGGTTCAGGGGGCTAAATGAAAAACTGTTTTTT	CASSWFRGLNEKLFF
TRBV28	TRBJ2-5	.	TRBD2	TGTGCCAGCACCCTAGCGGGAGATAGGCAGGAGACCCAGTACTTC	CASTLAGDRQETQYF
TRBV7-3	TRBJ2-7	.	TRBD2	TGTGCCAGCAGCGCCTATAGCGGGAGCATCAACGAGCAGTACTTC	CASSAYSGSINEQYF
TRBV20-1	TRBJ2-7	.	.	TGCAGTGCCTCCGGAACTAGGTACGAGCAGTACTTC	CSASGTRYEQYF
TRBV18	TRBJ1-1	few	TRBD1	TGTGCCAGCTCACCACAGGCAGGGGGCGCTCCTAGTGAAGCTTTCTTT	CASSPQAGGAPSEAFF
TRBV2	TRBJ2-2	few	.	TGTGCCAGCAGTGTAATGGTTAACACCGGGGAGCTGTTTTTT	CASSVMVNTGELFF
TRBV20-1	TRBJ2-1	.	TRBD2	TGCAGTGCTCTACCGGGACTAGCGGAGCACAATGAGCAGTTCTTC	CSALPGLAEHNEQFF
TRBV10-3	TRBJ1-1	.	.	TGTGCCATCAGTGAGCCGAGAGGGGTCACGAACACTGAAGCTTTCTTT	CAISEPRGVTNTEAFF
TRBV20-1	TRBJ2-1	once	TRBD2	TGCAGTGCTAGGAAGTCCCGGATGCGGGAGCGGGCCTACAATGAGCAGTTCTTC	CSARKSRMRERAYNEQFF
TRBV20-1	TRBJ2-7	.	.	TGCAGTGCAGTTGTTGGGGGCAGCTACGAGCAGTACTTC	CSAVVGGSYEQYF
TRBV7-3	TRBJ2-4	once	.	TGTGCCAGCAGCCTCGGGGGCGGGAATGACATTCAGTACTTC	CASSLGGGNDIQYF
TRBV4-1	TRBJ2-1	.	.	TGCGCCAGCAGCCAAGTGAGGGGCTCCTACAATGAGCAGTTCTTC	CASSQVRGSYNEQFF
TRBV7-9	TRBJ1-2	.	.	TGTGCCAGCAGCTTGTATGAGGGGAACTATGGCTACACCTTC	CASSLYEGNYGYTF
TRBV27	TRBJ2-7	few	.	TGTGCCAGCAGCCCTCGTCTGGGCGAGCAGTACTTC	CASSPRLGEQYF
TRBV28	TRBJ2-3	.	.	TGTGCCAGCAGTTCCGGGGCCATAGGGACAGATACGCAGTATTTT	CASSSGAIGTDTQYF
TRBV28	TRBJ2-1	.	.	TGTGCCAGCAGCTCCAGCGGACACTCCTACAATGAGCAGTTCTTC	CASSSSGHSYNEQFF
TRBV7-2	TRBJ1-4	.	.	TGTGCCAGCAGCGGGGCCGGGACACAGAATGAAAAACTGTTTTTT	CASSGAGTQNEKLFF
TRBV2	TRBJ2-5	.	.	TGTGCCAGCACCGAACTTGAGACCCAGTACTTC	CASTELETQYF
TRBV20-1	TRBJ1-3	.	.	TGCAGTGCTCCCCTTGGGGGGTCTGGAAACACCATATATTTT	CSAPLGGSGNTIYF
TRBV25-1	TRBJ2-3	once	.	TGTGCCAGCAGTGAACGTGGACTTATTTCCGATACGCAGTATTTT	CASSERGLISDTQYF
TRBV2	TRBJ2-5	.	.	TGTGCCAGCAGTGAAGGGCAAGGGGGAGGTGAGACCCAGTACTTC	CASSEGQGGGETQYF
TRBV20-1	TRBJ2-3	.	.	TGCAGTGCTAGAGATACCCCCGGCACAGATACGCAGTATTTT	CSARDTPGTDTQYF
TRBV29-1	TRBJ2-1	once	.	TGCAGCGTAGAACCCTACCCCGGGGACAATGAGCAGTTCTTC	CSVEPYPGDNEQFF
TRBV6-2/TRBV6-3	TRBJ1-1	.	TRBD1	TGTGCCAGCAGTTCACAGGGGACTAGGCACACTGAAGCTTTCTTT	CASSSQGTRHTEAFF
TRBV4-1	TRBJ2-7	.	.	TGCGCCAGCAGCCAAGCCCATTTCAGGGGCTACGAGCAGTACTTC	CASSQAHFRGYEQYF
TRBV30	TRBJ1-3	.	.	TGTGCCTGGGGGATGTTGGAGGTGGCTGGAAACACCATATATTTT	CAWGMLEVAGNTIYF
TRBV3-1	TRBJ1-5	once	.	TGTGCCAGCAGCCAAGATTTGGATCAGCCCCAGCATTTT	CASSQDLDQPQHF
TRBV4-1	TRBJ2-4	few	.	TGCGCCAGCAGCCAAGATCCCGGAACTCGTTGGATTCAGTACTTC	CASSQDPGTRWIQYF
TRBV23-1	TRBJ1-1	.	.	TGCGCCAGCAGTCGTACAAGGAGCACTGAAGCTTTCTTT	CASSRTRSTEAFF
TRBV15	TRBJ2-7	few	.	TGTGCCACCAGCTGGCGGGGGCACTACGAGCAGTACTTC	CATSWRGHYEQYF
TRBV25-1	TRBJ2-3	.	TRBD1	TGTGCCAGCGCAAAACCCGGGACAGGGGGCACAGATACGCAGTATTTT	CASAKPGTGGTDTQYF
TRBV28	TRBJ1-2	.	.	TGTGCCAGCAGTTTGTCGGAGGTTCTCGCTTCTCGGGGCTACACCTTC	CASSLSEVLASRGYTF
TRBV20-1	TRBJ2-7	.	TRBD2	TGCAGTGCCGGGACTAGCGGGACCCTCTACGAGCAGTACTTC	CSAGTSGTLYEQYF